One sample yielded the 10 T cell receptor beta chains listed below, sequenced in a study of blood T cells in healthy people across ages. Together with a sample-barcoded 5' primer, a J-beta primer mix was included in a second PCR lasting about 7 to 11 cycles. TCRdb re-called the 5' RACE reads through MiXCR, storing one row per CDR3 protein. Counted here are about 770,000 distinct CDR3 sequences, 44% occurring once; the ten biggest clones make up about 21%. Sequenced material: blood. The receptors come from a man between 60 and 75 years old in good health.

This clonotype was detected a few times. A read error may produce the germline difference seen at one junction end. The V gene is TRBV6-5, the J gene TRBJ2-7, with D tentatively TRBD1 (6 bases). The germline CDR1 and CDR2 sequences are MNHEY and SVGAGI. The CDR3 covers 16 residues. This chain's CDR3 is CASSNSQGHRVGEQYF. The CDR3 region has the DNA TGTGCCAGCAGTAACTCCCAGGGGCACAGGGTCGGCGAGCAGTACTTC.

This clonotype was seen only a few times. This chain links TRBV5-1 with TRBJ2-7, with D perhaps matching TRBD1 (5 bases). The J call may be in error: the DNA end matches TRBJ2-5 better. The germline V gene has CDR1 SGHRS and CDR2 YFSETQ. This CDR3 is 14 amino acids long. CDR3: CASSFTAGKQTQYF. The DNA for the CDR3 is TGCGCCAGCAGCTTTACGGCAGGGAAACAGACCCAGTACTTC.

At least ten counts were recorded for this clonotype. The chain carries TRBV20-1 and TRBJ2-5; 9 nucleotides match TRBD2. The V gene's germline CDR1 is DFQATT and CDR2 SNEGSKA (reference sequence). The CDR3 contains 17 residues. The V gene end was trimmed by 0 bases and the J gene end by 11 bases; junction bases not matched to a gene: 19. The CDR3 reads CSARDAQSERGVTEQYF. CDR3 DNA: TGCAGTGCTAGAGACGCGCAGTCCGAGCGGGGGGTTACTGAGCAGTACTTC.

The chain has TRBV5-5 and TRBJ2-2, with 7 bases lining up with TRBD2. Losses at the gene ends were 0 bases for V and 2 bases for J; bases not matched to a gene: 4. The CDR3 consists of 16 residues. CDR1 is SGHKS and CDR2 is YYEKEE in the germline V gene (reference sequence). The CDR3 sequence: CASSLAGGRNTGELFF. Here the CDR3 DNA reads TGTGCCAGCAGCTTGGCCGGGGGGAGAAACACCGGGGAGCTGTTTTTT.

The CDR3 DNA is TGTGCCAGCAGCGTCCAGGGGGCCCTAGACTACGAGCAGTACTTC. Translated, it gives CASSVQGALDYEQYF. V gene TRBV7-2 combines with J gene TRBJ2-7; 8 nucleotides agree with TRBD1. The length of the CDR3 is 15 residues. With 5 bases clipped from V and 3 bases from J, the junction kept 9 bases outside the gene matches. Looked up from germline, CDR1 is SGHTA and CDR2 is FQGNSA. The full variable domain, rest sourced from reference TRBV7-2 and TRBJ2-7, is GAGVSQSPSNKVTEKGKDVELRCDPISGHTALYWYRQSLGQGLEFLIYFQGNSAPDKSGLPSDRFSAERTGGSVSTLTIQRTQQEDSAVYLCASSVQGALDYEQYFGPGTRLTVT.

The sample holds a few counts of this clonotype. V usage is TRBV10-3 and J usage is TRBJ2-7, with D unresolved. The CDR3 loop spans 11 amino acids. Germline values: CDR1 ENHRY, CDR2 SYGVKD. The V end lost 6 bases, the J end lost 6 bases, and 9 bases lay between the germline ends. For the CDR3, the DNA is TGTGCCATCAGCCGGTCGGGCGAGCAGTACTTC. Residues: CAISRSGEQYF.

This clonotype was recorded once. This sequence joins TRBV29-1 and TRBJ1-5, with a tentative D call TRBD1 (5 bases). V was trimmed by 7 bases and J by 4 bases, leaving 14 bases between them. This CDR3 contains 13 residues. CDR1 is SQVTM and CDR2 is ANQGSEA in the germline V gene. This CDR3 reads CSAMTAENQPQHF. Written as DNA, the CDR3 is TGCAGCGCTATGACAGCGGAAAATCAGCCCCAGCATTTT.

The gene calls are TRBV27 and TRBJ2-7; 7 nucleotides match TRBD1. Trimming cost V 4 bases and J 1 base; bases outside gene matches: 7. The CDR3 runs to 15 residues. Germline V gene lookup returns CDR1 MNHEY and CDR2 SMNVEV (reference sequence). The CDR3: CASSSYRGGSYEQYF. In nucleotides, the CDR3 is TGTGCCAGCAGTTCTTACAGGGGTGGTTCCTACGAGCAGTACTTC.

The chain carries TRBV6-2 or TRBV6-3 and TRBJ1-1, with a possible D match to TRBD1 (5 bases). CDR1 and CDR2 from the germline V gene are MNHEY and SVGEGT. The CDR3 spans 13 residues. The germline V and J ends were trimmed by 0 bases and 8 bases, with 10 bases remaining between them. This CDR3 is CASSYSMGLEAFF. The CDR3, as DNA: TGTGCCAGCAGTTACTCGATGGGACTCGAAGCTTTCTTT.

This clonotype showed up just a few times. The chain is built from TRBV20-1 and TRBJ2-1; 9 nucleotides match TRBD1. Trimming took 1 base from V and 3 from J; bases not matched to a gene: 4. The CDR3 loop spans 15 amino acids. Per germline, CDR1 DFQATT and CDR2 SNEGSKA (reference sequence). CDR3 nucleotide sequence: TGCAGTGCTAGAGCCCGACAGGGGGTCTACAATGAGCAGTTCTTC. This sequence encodes CSARARQGVYNEQFF.